Here is one TCR beta chain with its context. The data derive from a study of blood T cells in healthy people across ages. PCR was performed a second time for roughly 7 to 12 cycles using a sample-barcoded 5' primer and a J-beta primer mix. Each cDNA molecule was tagged by a template-switch adaptor with 12 random nucleotides. TCRdb analysed the 5' RACE reads with MiXCR anew, one entry per CDR3 protein. Found here are roughly 2 million distinct CDR3 sequences, less than 50% of them singletons; the top ten hold around 2.1%. The CDR3 length is 16 residues. V dropped 4 bases and J dropped 13; count of bases not matched to a gene: 19. The germline V gene has CDR1 SGHTA and CDR2 FQGNSA.

The genes are TRBV7-2 and TRBJ2-4; TRBD1 agrees at 7 bases. The sequenced sample was blood. This TCR was recovered from a woman between 40 and 55 years old in good health. CDR3 amino acids: CASSSHRQGQQEAQYF. As DNA, the CDR3 is TGTGCCAGCAGCTCACATAGACAGGGCCAACAAGAGGCCCAGTACTTC. The full variable domain, with the rest looked up from reference TRBV7-2 and TRBJ2-4, is GAGVSQSPSNKVTEKGKDVELRCDPISGHTALYWYRQSLGQGLEFLIYFQGNSAPDKSGLPSDRFSAERTGGSVSTLTIQRTQQEDSAVYLCASSSHRQGQQEAQYFGAGTRLSVL.